This T cell receptor beta chain was captured by sequencing in a study of response to subunit inactivated influenza vaccine. This clonotype was counted between two and nine times. The antigen remains undetermined. TCRdb recomputed calls from the RT-PCR reads with MiXCR, one row per CDR3 protein. This sample has some 190,000 distinct CDR3 sequences, with approximately 15% found just once. The germline V gene encodes CDR1 MDHEN and CDR2 SYDVKM. The CDR3 has 15 residues. The ends were cut back, 2 bases at V and 2 bases at J, with 13 bases in the middle. Study conclusions and caveats: Few new T cells, the authors suggested, are recruited by each seasonal influenza vaccination.

The sequence was collected from a man in his fifties or sixties who received an inactivated influenza vaccine. The material sequenced was CD8+ T cells sorted from PBMCs, taken 5 days after vaccination. The rearrangement links TRBV28 to TRBJ2-7, with a tentative D call TRBD1 (6 bases). Written as DNA, the CDR3 is TGTGCCAGCAGTTTAGGCACAGGGAGTCCCTACGAGCAGTACTTC. It yields the protein CASSLGTGSPYEQYF.